The rows below give T cell receptor beta chains drawn from one sample of a study of shared clonotypes between healthy human individuals. Generated by immunoSEQ multiplex PCR, the TCRdb table keeps only in-frame clones and is missing some. This repertoire shows about 520,000 clones, around 96% found once; its top ten account for 0.055% to 0.075%. Sequenced input: naive CD4+ T cells sorted from blood. The source is a woman aged 25 to 39 in good health. CDR3s include the opening cysteine and the closing phenylalanine or tryptophan. A D gene is named only where the DNA matches it firmly. Expanded clones are given a class, and other clones once, few, many or no size at all.

D gene: TRBD1; J gene: TRBJ2-7; clone size: .; V gene: TRBV6-8; CDR3 protein: CASSSTGDTYEQYF; CDR3 DNA: TGTGCCAGCAGTTCGACAGGGGACACCTACGAGCAGTACTTC
D gene: TRBD2; J gene: TRBJ2-3; clone size: .; V gene: TRBV19; CDR3 protein: CASSPDRLAGFTDTQYF; CDR3 DNA: TGTGCCAGTAGTCCCGATCGACTAGCGGGTTTCACAGATACGCAGTATTTT
D gene: .; J gene: TRBJ1-3; clone size: .; V gene: TRBV4-2; CDR3 protein: CASSQDLTSPGGNTIYF; CDR3 DNA: TGTGCCAGCAGCCAAGATCTGACCTCTCCCGGAGGAAACACCATATATTTT
D gene: .; J gene: TRBJ2-5; clone size: .; V gene: TRBV2; CDR3 protein: CASGKGQETQYF; CDR3 DNA: TGTGCCAGCGGCAAAGGACAAGAGACCCAGTACTTC
D gene: .; J gene: TRBJ1-3; clone size: .; V gene: TRBV2; CDR3 protein: CASSAEDFGNTIYF; CDR3 DNA: TGTGCCAGCAGTGCTGAGGATTTTGGAAACACCATATATTTT
D gene: .; J gene: TRBJ1-1; clone size: .; V gene: TRBV20-1; CDR3 protein: CSVSGLTEAFF; CDR3 DNA: TGCAGTGTTTCAGGGTTAACTGAAGCTTTCTTT
D gene: TRBD1; J gene: TRBJ1-3; clone size: .; V gene: TRBV30; CDR3 protein: CAWTTGRGNTIYF; CDR3 DNA: TGTGCCTGGACGACAGGGAGAGGAAACACCATATATTTT
D gene: .; J gene: TRBJ1-4; clone size: .; V gene: TRBV4-2; CDR3 protein: CASSLRASTPNEKLFF; CDR3 DNA: TGTGCCAGCAGCCTTCGGGCCTCGACCCCAAATGAAAAACTGTTTTTT
D gene: TRBD1; J gene: TRBJ1-1; clone size: .; V gene: TRBV18; CDR3 protein: CASSQPGQGSTEAFF; CDR3 DNA: TGTGCCAGCTCTCAGCCGGGACAGGGCAGCACTGAAGCTTTCTTT
D gene: TRBD1; J gene: TRBJ1-5; clone size: once; V gene: TRBV18; CDR3 protein: CASSPGTGLYQPQHF; CDR3 DNA: TGTGCCAGCTCGCCTGGGACAGGGTTATATCAGCCCCAGCATTTT
D gene: TRBD1; J gene: TRBJ1-2; clone size: once; V gene: TRBV28; CDR3 protein: CASSPYTTGNYGYTF; CDR3 DNA: TGTGCCAGCAGTCCCTATACGACAGGGAACTATGGCTACACCTTC
D gene: .; J gene: TRBJ2-2; clone size: .; V gene: TRBV5-1; CDR3 protein: CASSLYSNTGELFF; CDR3 DNA: TGCGCCAGCAGCTTGTACAGCAACACCGGGGAGCTGTTTTTT
D gene: .; J gene: TRBJ1-3; clone size: .; V gene: TRBV5-1; CDR3 protein: CASSLVPGVSGNTIYF; CDR3 DNA: TGCGCCAGCAGCTTGGTCCCGGGAGTCTCTGGAAACACCATATATTTT
D gene: TRBD2; J gene: TRBJ2-7; clone size: .; V gene: TRBV5-1; CDR3 protein: CASSLTSGREGEQYF; CDR3 DNA: TGCGCCAGCAGCTTGACTAGCGGGAGAGAGGGCGAGCAGTACTTC
D gene: TRBD2; J gene: TRBJ2-2; clone size: .; V gene: TRBV5-1; CDR3 protein: CASSIVLAAGELFF; CDR3 DNA: TGCGCCAGCAGCATCGTACTAGCGGCCGGGGAGCTGTTTTTT
D gene: TRBD1; J gene: TRBJ1-2; clone size: .; V gene: TRBV2; CDR3 protein: CASSVGTGPGYTF; CDR3 DNA: TGTGCCAGCAGTGTCGGGACAGGGCCTGGCTACACCTTC
D gene: .; J gene: TRBJ2-1; clone size: .; V gene: TRBV28; CDR3 protein: CASSPHGLGRENNEQFF; CDR3 DNA: TGTGCCAGCAGTCCCCATGGACTTGGGCGTGAGAACAATGAGCAGTTCTTC
D gene: .; J gene: TRBJ1-2; clone size: .; V gene: TRBV18; CDR3 protein: CASSPLPPSYTF; CDR3 DNA: TGTGCCAGCTCACCACTTCCCCCTAGCTACACCTTC
D gene: .; J gene: TRBJ2-1; clone size: .; V gene: TRBV2; CDR3 protein: CASILDRDRRYEQFF; CDR3 DNA: TGTGCCAGCATTTTAGACCGGGACCGACGGTATGAGCAGTTCTTC
D gene: .; J gene: TRBJ2-7; clone size: .; V gene: TRBV28; CDR3 protein: CASSSQGSSYEQYF; CDR3 DNA: TGTGCCAGCAGTTCCCAGGGTTCGTCCTACGAGCAGTACTTC
D gene: .; J gene: TRBJ2-6; clone size: .; V gene: TRBV5-1; CDR3 protein: CASRSGVGDSGANVLTF; CDR3 DNA: TGCGCCAGCAGGTCAGGTGTGGGGGACTCTGGGGCCAACGTCCTGACTTTC
D gene: .; J gene: TRBJ1-3; clone size: .; V gene: TRBV5-4; CDR3 protein: CASSLQASTGNTIYF; CDR3 DNA: TGTGCCAGCAGCTTGCAGGCGTCTACTGGAAACACCATATATTTT
D gene: .; J gene: TRBJ1-2; clone size: .; V gene: TRBV25-1; CDR3 protein: CASSEAGTFFGGYTF; CDR3 DNA: TGTGCCAGCAGTGAAGCCGGGACATTCTTCGGTGGCTACACCTTC
D gene: TRBD1; J gene: TRBJ1-2; clone size: .; V gene: TRBV13; CDR3 protein: CASSPGQGSYTF; CDR3 DNA: TGTGCCAGCAGCCCGGGACAGGGGAGCTACACCTTC
D gene: .; J gene: TRBJ2-5; clone size: .; V gene: TRBV5-8; CDR3 protein: CASIGGGAQETQYF; CDR3 DNA: TGTGCCAGCATCGGGGGTGGCGCTCAAGAGACCCAGTACTTC
D gene: .; J gene: TRBJ1-2; clone size: .; V gene: TRBV28; CDR3 protein: CASSPRVTSGGYTF; CDR3 DNA: TGTGCCAGCAGTCCCCGCGTCACTTCGGGAGGCTACACCTTC
D gene: .; J gene: TRBJ1-2; clone size: .; V gene: TRBV28; CDR3 protein: CASQVGGYGYTF; CDR3 DNA: TGTGCCAGCCAAGTGGGGGGGTATGGCTACACCTTC
D gene: .; J gene: TRBJ1-5; clone size: .; V gene: TRBV7-9; CDR3 protein: CASSLWGQPQHF; CDR3 DNA: TGTGCCAGCAGCCTCTGGGGTCAGCCCCAGCATTTT
D gene: TRBD2; J gene: TRBJ2-3; clone size: .; V gene: TRBV9; CDR3 protein: CASAAGLAGVRRDTQYF; CDR3 DNA: TGTGCCAGCGCCGCTGGACTAGCGGGAGTAAGAAGAGATACGCAGTATTTT
D gene: TRBD2; J gene: TRBJ2-1; clone size: .; V gene: TRBV10-1; CDR3 protein: CASSDDQGSGRAGFPLSYNEQFF; CDR3 DNA: TGCGCCAGCAGTGACGATCAAGGGAGCGGGAGGGCCGGATTTCCCCTATCCTACAATGAGCAGTTCTTC
D gene: .; J gene: TRBJ2-7; clone size: .; V gene: TRBV7-3; CDR3 protein: CASSVNRDITYEQYF; CDR3 DNA: TGTGCCAGCAGCGTGAACAGGGATATCACCTACGAGCAGTACTTC
D gene: .; J gene: TRBJ2-3; clone size: once; V gene: TRBV2; CDR3 protein: CASAASPRTDTQYF; CDR3 DNA: TGTGCCAGCGCGGCTAGCCCCCGCACAGATACGCAGTATTTT
D gene: .; J gene: TRBJ1-2; clone size: once; V gene: TRBV11-1; CDR3 protein: CASSLGVDGYTF; CDR3 DNA: TGTGCCAGCAGCTTAGGTGTAGACGGCTACACCTTC
D gene: .; J gene: TRBJ1-1; clone size: .; V gene: TRBV9; CDR3 protein: CASSAFPGESTEAFF; CDR3 DNA: TGTGCCAGCAGCGCCTTTCCAGGGGAGTCCACTGAAGCTTTCTTT
D gene: .; J gene: TRBJ2-5; clone size: .; V gene: TRBV18; CDR3 protein: CASRSQRQVQETQYF; CDR3 DNA: TGTGCCAGCCGGTCCCAGCGACAGGTCCAAGAGACCCAGTACTTC
D gene: TRBD1; J gene: TRBJ1-2; clone size: .; V gene: TRBV5-1; CDR3 protein: CASSSRSGTGESYGYTF; CDR3 DNA: TGCGCCAGCAGTTCTCGTTCTGGGACAGGGGAAAGCTATGGCTACACCTTC
D gene: .; J gene: TRBJ2-1; clone size: .; V gene: TRBV27; CDR3 protein: CASSLSILDSYNEQFF; CDR3 DNA: TGTGCCAGCAGTTTATCGATTTTGGACTCCTACAATGAGCAGTTCTTC
D gene: .; J gene: TRBJ2-2; clone size: .; V gene: TRBV6-4; CDR3 protein: CASSRYGANTGELFF; CDR3 DNA: TGTGCCAGCTCCCGATACGGGGCTAACACCGGGGAGCTGTTTTTT
D gene: .; J gene: TRBJ2-7; clone size: .; V gene: TRBV10-3; CDR3 protein: CAISDASVEQYF; CDR3 DNA: TGTGCCATCAGTGATGCGAGCGTCGAGCAGTACTTC
D gene: .; J gene: TRBJ1-5; clone size: .; V gene: TRBV5-4; CDR3 protein: CASSWGGDSNQPQHF; CDR3 DNA: TGTGCCAGCAGCTGGGGGGGAGATAGCAATCAGCCCCAGCATTTT
D gene: .; J gene: TRBJ1-1; clone size: .; V gene: TRBV6-5; CDR3 protein: CASSIDRMNTEAFF; CDR3 DNA: TGTGCCAGCAGTATAGACAGGATGAACACTGAAGCTTTCTTT
D gene: .; J gene: TRBJ1-2; clone size: .; V gene: TRBV5-1; CDR3 protein: CASSSGQTGYGYTF; CDR3 DNA: TGCGCCAGCAGCAGCGGACAGACGGGCTATGGCTACACCTTC
D gene: .; J gene: TRBJ2-7; clone size: once; V gene: TRBV23-1; CDR3 protein: CARTKTVTYYEQYF; CDR3 DNA: TGCGCCAGGACGAAGACAGTGACTTACTACGAGCAGTACTTC
D gene: TRBD1; J gene: TRBJ2-3; clone size: .; V gene: TRBV28; CDR3 protein: CASSLVVWDRLTDTQYF; CDR3 DNA: TGTGCCAGCAGTTTAGTCGTCTGGGACAGACTCACAGATACGCAGTATTTT
D gene: TRBD2; J gene: TRBJ2-7; clone size: .; V gene: TRBV11-2; CDR3 protein: CASSPWTSGRAGNEQYF; CDR3 DNA: TGTGCCAGCAGCCCGTGGACTAGCGGGAGGGCCGGTAACGAGCAGTACTTC
D gene: TRBD1; J gene: TRBJ2-2; clone size: .; V gene: TRBV19; CDR3 protein: CASSIHRGSGELFF; CDR3 DNA: TGTGCCAGTAGTATTCACAGGGGTTCCGGGGAGCTGTTTTTT
D gene: .; J gene: TRBJ2-1; clone size: .; V gene: TRBV25-1; CDR3 protein: CASRGGWTYNEQFF; CDR3 DNA: TGTGCCAGCAGAGGAGGATGGACCTACAATGAGCAGTTCTTC
D gene: TRBD1; J gene: TRBJ1-2; clone size: once; V gene: TRBV6-4; CDR3 protein: CASSDSGTANYGYTF; CDR3 DNA: TGTGCCAGCAGTGACTCGGGGACAGCTAACTATGGCTACACCTTC
D gene: .; J gene: TRBJ1-2; clone size: .; V gene: TRBV7-2; CDR3 protein: CASSWPRGGAENYGYTF; CDR3 DNA: TGTGCCAGCAGCTGGCCCCGGGGGGGGGCTGAAAACTATGGCTACACCTTC
D gene: .; J gene: TRBJ2-7; clone size: once; V gene: TRBV10-3; CDR3 protein: CAIREQGSPHEQYF; CDR3 DNA: TGTGCCATCAGAGAACAGGGATCCCCCCACGAGCAGTACTTC
D gene: .; J gene: TRBJ1-4; clone size: .; V gene: TRBV10-3; CDR3 protein: CATATHATNEKLFF; CDR3 DNA: TGTGCCACCGCCACACACGCAACTAATGAAAAACTGTTTTTT